Listed below are T cell receptor beta chains from one sample, sequenced in a study of blood T cell repertoires in COVID-19. Sequencing was performed with immunoSEQ multiplex PCR; in TCRdb, only in-frame clones are kept and a portion is missing. The table records approximately 37,000 clones, 88% of them present only once. Sequencing was performed on peripheral blood. Receptors originate from a human donor in a cohort sampled during active COVID-19. Each CDR3 is given with its conserved first and last residue.

cdr3_length: 15; v_call: TRBV19; cdr3_aa: CASSGGRIAPNEQFF
cdr3_length: 13; v_call: TRBV11-2; cdr3_aa: CASSLVGGNEQFF
cdr3_length: 13; v_call: TRBV18; cdr3_aa: CASSPGQSEGYTF
cdr3_length: 16; v_call: TRBV5-1; cdr3_aa: CASSTWTGTAKNIQYF
cdr3_length: 16; v_call: TRBV6-5; cdr3_aa: CASSYVYGGVYNEQFF
cdr3_length: 15; v_call: TRBV10-3; cdr3_aa: CAISVQQGDTGELFF
cdr3_length: 16; v_call: TRBV18; cdr3_aa: CASSPSWDRAKNIQYF
cdr3_length: 15; v_call: TRBV5-1; cdr3_aa: CASSPQGANYNEQFF
cdr3_length: 16; v_call: TRBV7-2; cdr3_aa: CASSQSSGGTTDTQYF
cdr3_length: 15; v_call: TRBV7-2; cdr3_aa: CASSPRGGLNTEAFF
cdr3_length: 13; v_call: TRBV12-3/TRBV12-4; cdr3_aa: CASSPRTNSPLHF
cdr3_length: 14; v_call: TRBV7-2; cdr3_aa: CASSPWTGDQPQHF
cdr3_length: 15; v_call: TRBV18; cdr3_aa: CASARDRVDFSGYTF
cdr3_length: 14; v_call: TRBV14; cdr3_aa: CASSPGPGGYEQFF
cdr3_length: 14; v_call: TRBV11-3; cdr3_aa: CASSSVRFYYEQYF
cdr3_length: 16; v_call: TRBV9; cdr3_aa: CASSVGGPPNAGELFF
cdr3_length: 15; v_call: TRBV12-5; cdr3_aa: CASGPGQLPQETQYF
cdr3_length: 16; v_call: TRBV28; cdr3_aa: CASSLRGPWTGNTIYF
cdr3_length: 16; v_call: TRBV19; cdr3_aa: CASSYKGTGTSYEQYF
cdr3_length: 15; v_call: TRBV11-2; cdr3_aa: CASSFTASGSYEQYF
cdr3_length: 11; v_call: TRBV19; cdr3_aa: CASSIGVGYTF
cdr3_length: 12; v_call: TRBV6-5; cdr3_aa: CASKGPNQPQHF
cdr3_length: 16; v_call: TRBV4-1; cdr3_aa: CASSQGGGQPNYGYTF
cdr3_length: 15; v_call: TRBV2; cdr3_aa: CASSVWLAGTGELFF
cdr3_length: 17; v_call: TRBV11-2; cdr3_aa: CASSLGAVAGGKETQYF
cdr3_length: 14; v_call: TRBV18; cdr3_aa: CASSPQLGADTQYF
cdr3_length: 14; v_call: TRBV7-3; cdr3_aa: CASSLVAGNTEAFF
cdr3_length: 17; v_call: TRBV5-6; cdr3_aa: CASSFLGYRVGQETQYF
cdr3_length: 15; v_call: TRBV7-8; cdr3_aa: CASSPDRGIRETQYF